Given below is one T cell receptor beta chain in context. Its cognate antigen is unknown. Germline V gene data show CDR1 as LGHNA and CDR2 as YSLEER. The CDR3 has 16 residues. The data derive from a study of T cells expressing NK-cell markers. TCRdb re-analyzed the 5' RACE reads; it lists each CDR3 protein once, without DNA. The sample table includes roughly 120,000 distinct CDR3 sequences. Notes on the study in general: In roughly six donors, dominant CD3+CD56+NKG2C+ clonotypes ranked among the top 10 CD8+ clonotypes.

Material for sequencing was blood T cells: a sorted CD56 or NKG2C T cell subset, CD4+ or CD8+ T cells, or bulk PBMC T cells (not recorded which). This TCR came from a woman aged 18 to 69 in good health. The chain joins TRBV4-3 to TRBJ1-4; absent DNA, TCRdb's TRBD1 call cannot be checked. CDR3 sequence: CASSSRTPATNEKLFF.